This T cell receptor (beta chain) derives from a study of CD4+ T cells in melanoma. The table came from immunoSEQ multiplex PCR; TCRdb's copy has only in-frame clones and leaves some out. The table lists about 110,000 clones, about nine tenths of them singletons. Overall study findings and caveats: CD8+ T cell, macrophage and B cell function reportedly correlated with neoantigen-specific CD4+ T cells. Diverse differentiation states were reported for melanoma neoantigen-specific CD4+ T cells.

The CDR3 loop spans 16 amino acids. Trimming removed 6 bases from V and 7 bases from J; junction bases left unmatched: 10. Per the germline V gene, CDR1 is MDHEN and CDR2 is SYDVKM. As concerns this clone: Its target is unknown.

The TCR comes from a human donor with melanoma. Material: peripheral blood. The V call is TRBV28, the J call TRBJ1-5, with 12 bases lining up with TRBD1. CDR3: CASRPLGTGGAQPQHF. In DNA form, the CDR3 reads TGTGCCAGCAGGCCCCTCGGGACAGGGGGCGCGCAGCCCCAGCATTTT.